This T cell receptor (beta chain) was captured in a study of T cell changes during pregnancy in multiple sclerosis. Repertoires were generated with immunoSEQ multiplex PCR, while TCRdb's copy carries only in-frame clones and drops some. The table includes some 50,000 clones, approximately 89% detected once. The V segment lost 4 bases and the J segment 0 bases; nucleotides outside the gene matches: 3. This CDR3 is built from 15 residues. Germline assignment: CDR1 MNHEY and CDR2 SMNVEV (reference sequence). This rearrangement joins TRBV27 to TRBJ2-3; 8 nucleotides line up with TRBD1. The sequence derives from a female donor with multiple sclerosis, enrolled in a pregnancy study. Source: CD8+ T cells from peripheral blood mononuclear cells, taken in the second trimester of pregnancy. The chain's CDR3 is CASSSWTGSTDTQYF. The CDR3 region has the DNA TGTGCCAGCAGTTCCTGGACAGGGAGCACAGATACGCAGTATTTT.